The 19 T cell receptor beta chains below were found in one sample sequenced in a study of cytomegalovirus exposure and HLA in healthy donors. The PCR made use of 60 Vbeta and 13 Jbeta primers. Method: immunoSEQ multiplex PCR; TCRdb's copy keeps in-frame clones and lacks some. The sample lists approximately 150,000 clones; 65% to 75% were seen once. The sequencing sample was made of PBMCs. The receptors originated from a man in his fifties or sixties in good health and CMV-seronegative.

In DNA form, the CDR3 reads TGTGCCAGCAGTAAAGGACAGGAGAGAACTAATGAAAAACTGTTTTTT. Translation gives CASSKGQERTNEKLFF. The chain links TRBV6-1 to TRBJ1-4; 7 nucleotides agree with TRBD1. The germline V gene encodes CDR1 MNHNS and CDR2 SASEGT. The CDR3 spans 16 residues. V was pared by 5 bases and J by 1 base, with 7 bases of the junction left unmatched.

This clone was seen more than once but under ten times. This CDR3 is CSVEDRVLYEQYF. The DNA for the CDR3 is TGCAGCGTTGAGGACAGGGTCCTCTACGAGCAGTACTTC. V usage is TRBV29-1 and J usage is TRBJ2-7, with TRBD1 identical over 8 bases. V shed 3 bases, J shed 3 bases, and the junction held 4 bases outside the gene matches. CDR1 and CDR2 (germline): SQVTM, ANQGSEA. The CDR3 is made up of 13 amino acids.

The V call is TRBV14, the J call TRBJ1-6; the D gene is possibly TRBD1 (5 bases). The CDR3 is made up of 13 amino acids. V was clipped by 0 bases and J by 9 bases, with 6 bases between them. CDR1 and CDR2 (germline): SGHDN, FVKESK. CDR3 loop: CASSQDRGSPLHF. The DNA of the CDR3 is TGTGCCAGCAGCCAAGATAGGGGTTCACCCCTCCACTTT.

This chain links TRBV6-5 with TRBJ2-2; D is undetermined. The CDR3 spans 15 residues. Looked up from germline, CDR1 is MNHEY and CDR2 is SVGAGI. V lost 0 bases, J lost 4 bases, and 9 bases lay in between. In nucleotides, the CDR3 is TGTGCCAGCAGTTACTCGAATCGAGGCACCGGGGAGCTGTTTTTT. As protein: CASSYSNRGTGELFF.

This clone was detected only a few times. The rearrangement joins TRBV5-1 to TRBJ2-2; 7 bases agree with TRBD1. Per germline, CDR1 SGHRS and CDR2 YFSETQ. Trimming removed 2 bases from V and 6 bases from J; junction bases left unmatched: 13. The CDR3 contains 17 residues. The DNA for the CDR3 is TGCGCCAGCAGCTTCCCCCTGACAGGGTCGGAAGCCGGGGAGCTGTTTTTT. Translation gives CASSFPLTGSEAGELFF.

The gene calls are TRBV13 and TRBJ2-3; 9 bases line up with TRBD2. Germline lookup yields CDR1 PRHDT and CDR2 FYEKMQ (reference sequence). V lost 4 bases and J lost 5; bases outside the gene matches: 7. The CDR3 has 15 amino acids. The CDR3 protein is CASSSSSGIGDTQYF. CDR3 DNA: TGTGCCAGCAGCTCCTCTAGCGGGATCGGAGATACGCAGTATTTT.

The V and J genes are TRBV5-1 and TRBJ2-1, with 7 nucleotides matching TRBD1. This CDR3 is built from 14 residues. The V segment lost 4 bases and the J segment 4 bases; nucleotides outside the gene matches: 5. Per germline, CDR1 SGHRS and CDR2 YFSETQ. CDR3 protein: CASSLGQDYNEQFF. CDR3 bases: TGCGCCAGCAGCCTAGGACAGGATTACAATGAGCAGTTCTTC. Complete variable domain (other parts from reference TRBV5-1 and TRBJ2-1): KAGVTQTPRYLIKTRGQQVTLSCSPISGHRSVSWYQQTPGQGLQFLFEYFSETQRNKGNFPGRFSGRQFSNSRSEMNVSTLELGDSALYLCASSLGQDYNEQFFGPGTRLTVL.

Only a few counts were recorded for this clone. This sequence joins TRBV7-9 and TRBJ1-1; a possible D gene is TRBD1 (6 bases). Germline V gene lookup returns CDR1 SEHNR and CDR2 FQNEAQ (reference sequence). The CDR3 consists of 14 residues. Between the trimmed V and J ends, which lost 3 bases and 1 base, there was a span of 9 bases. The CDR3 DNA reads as TGTGCCAGCAGCTTTCACAGGGAGAACACTGAAGCTTTCTTT. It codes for CASSFHRENTEAFF.

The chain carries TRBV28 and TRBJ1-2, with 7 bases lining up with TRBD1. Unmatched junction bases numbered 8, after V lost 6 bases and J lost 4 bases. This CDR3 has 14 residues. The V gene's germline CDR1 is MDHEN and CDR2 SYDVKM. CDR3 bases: TGTGCCAGCAGCCGCGCGACAGGGATCTATGGCTACACCTTC. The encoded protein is CASSRATGIYGYTF.

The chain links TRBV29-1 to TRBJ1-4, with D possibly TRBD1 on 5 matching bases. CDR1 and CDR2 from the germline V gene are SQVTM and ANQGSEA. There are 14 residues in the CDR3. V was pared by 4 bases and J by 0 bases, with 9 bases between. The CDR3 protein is CSVVSGTTNEKLFF. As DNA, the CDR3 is TGCAGCGTTGTCTCAGGGACAACTAATGAAAAACTGTTTTTT.

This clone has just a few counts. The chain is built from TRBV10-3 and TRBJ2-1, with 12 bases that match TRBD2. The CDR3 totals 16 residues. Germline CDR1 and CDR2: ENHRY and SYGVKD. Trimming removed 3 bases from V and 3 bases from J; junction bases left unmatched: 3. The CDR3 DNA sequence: TGTGCCATCAGTGAAACGACTAGCGGGGGCTACAATGAGCAGTTCTTC. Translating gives CAISETTSGGYNEQFF.

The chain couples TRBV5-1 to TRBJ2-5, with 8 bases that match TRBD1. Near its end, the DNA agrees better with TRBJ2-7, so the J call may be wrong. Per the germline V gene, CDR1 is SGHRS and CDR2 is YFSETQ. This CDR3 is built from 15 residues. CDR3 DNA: TGCGCCAGCAGCCCCGGGGACAGGACATCCTACGAGCAGTACTTC. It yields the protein CASSPGDRTSYEQYF.

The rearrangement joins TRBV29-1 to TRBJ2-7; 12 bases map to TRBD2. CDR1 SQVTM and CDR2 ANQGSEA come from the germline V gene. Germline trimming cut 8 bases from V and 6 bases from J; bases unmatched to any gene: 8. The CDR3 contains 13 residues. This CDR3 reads CSTTSGRSGEQYF. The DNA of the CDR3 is TGCAGCACGACTAGCGGGAGATCGGGCGAGCAGTACTTC.

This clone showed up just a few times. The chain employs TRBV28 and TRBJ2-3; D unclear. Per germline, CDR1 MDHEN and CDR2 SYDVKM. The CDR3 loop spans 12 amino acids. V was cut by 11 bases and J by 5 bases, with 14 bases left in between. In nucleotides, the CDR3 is TGTGCCCTCAGTGCAGCGAAAGATACGCAGTATTTT. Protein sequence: CALSAAKDTQYF.

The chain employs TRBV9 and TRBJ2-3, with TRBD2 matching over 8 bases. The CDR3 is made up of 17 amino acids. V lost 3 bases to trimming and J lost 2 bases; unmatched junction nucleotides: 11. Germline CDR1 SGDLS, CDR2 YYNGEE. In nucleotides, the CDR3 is TGTGCCAGCAGCGAGGGGTCTAGCGGGTTTCTCACAGATACGCAGTATTTT. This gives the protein CASSEGSSGFLTDTQYF. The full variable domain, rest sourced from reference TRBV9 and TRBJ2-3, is DSGVTQTPKHLITATGQRVTLRCSPRSGDLSVYWYQQSLDQGLQFLIQYYNGEERAKGNILERFSAQQFPDLHSELNLSSLELGDSALYFCASSEGSSGFLTDTQYFGPGTRLTVL.

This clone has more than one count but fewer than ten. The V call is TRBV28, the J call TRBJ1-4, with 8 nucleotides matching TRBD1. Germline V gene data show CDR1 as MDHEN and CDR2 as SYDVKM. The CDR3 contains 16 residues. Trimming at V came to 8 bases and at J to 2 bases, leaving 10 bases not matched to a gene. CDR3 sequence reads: CASHQGTGGTNEKLFF. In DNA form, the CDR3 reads TGTGCCAGCCACCAGGGAACAGGGGGGACTAATGAAAAACTGTTTTTT.

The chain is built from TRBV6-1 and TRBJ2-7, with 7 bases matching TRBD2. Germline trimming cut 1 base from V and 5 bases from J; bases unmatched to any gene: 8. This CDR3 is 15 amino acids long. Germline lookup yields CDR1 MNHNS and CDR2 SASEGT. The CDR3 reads CASSEGGGFEDEQYF. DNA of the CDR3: TGTGCCAGCAGTGAAGGGGGGGGGTTTGAGGACGAGCAGTACTTC.

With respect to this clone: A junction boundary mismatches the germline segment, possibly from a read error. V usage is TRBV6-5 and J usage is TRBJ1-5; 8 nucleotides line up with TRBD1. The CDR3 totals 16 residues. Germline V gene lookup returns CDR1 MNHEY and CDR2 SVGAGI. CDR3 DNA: TGTGCCAGCAGTCACTCGACAGGGGATAGCAATCAGCCCCAGCATTTT. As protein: CASSHSTGDSNQPQHF.

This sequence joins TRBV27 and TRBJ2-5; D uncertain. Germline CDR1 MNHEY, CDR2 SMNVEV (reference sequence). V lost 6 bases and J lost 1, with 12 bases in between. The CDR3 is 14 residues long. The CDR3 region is CASSPRSFQETQYF. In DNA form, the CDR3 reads TGTGCCAGCAGCCCGCGGTCGTTCCAAGAGACCCAGTACTTC.